This entry concerns a single TCR beta chain. What it recognizes is unknown. This record belongs to a study of molecular identifiers for immune sequencing clone quantification. The study, taken as a whole, reports: Spiked Jurkat TCR RNA equivalent to one cell reportedly surfaced among some 1 million naive cells. Under 1% of molecules in naive cells, but over 99% of effector molecules, belonged to clones above 20 RNA copies.

The CD8+CD4-CCR7+CD45RA+ phenotype defined the sorted naive CD8 T cells. Bulk TCR libraries used previously described methods and listed TCR primers. TCRdb fed the PCR reads into MiXCR, producing one record per CDR3 protein. The sample has about half a million distinct CDR3 sequences; roughly 23% are singletons. The receptor was isolated from a human donor in good health. Some libraries in this study had Jurkat cell RNA spiked in. Sequenced sample: naive CD8+ T cells from blood, with Jurkat cell RNA spiked in. Documented subset: FACS-sorted CD8+CD4-CCR7+CD45RA+ naive T cells.

CDR3 nucleotide sequence: TGTGCCAGTAGTCTGGGACAGGGGGAAGTCTACGAGCAGTACTTC. It specifies CASSLGQGEVYEQYF. V and J are TRBV19 and TRBJ2-7; 11 bases align to TRBD1. The CDR3 totals 15 residues. Germline trimming cut 5 bases from V and 3 bases from J; bases unmatched to any gene: 6. The V gene's germline CDR1 is LNHDA and CDR2 SQIVND (reference sequence).